The 16 T cell receptor beta chains below were found in one sample sequenced in a study of blood T cell repertoires in COVID-19. Only in-frame clones appear in the TCRdb table, and some are missing; sequencing was by immunoSEQ multiplex PCR. The sample has around 97,000 clones; approximately 84% are singletons. The sample was peripheral blood. These receptors were collected from a human donor in a cohort sampled during active COVID-19.

This clone has just one count. The chain uses TRBV30 and TRBJ1-4, with TRBD1 as a possible D gene (6 bases). V lost 4 bases, J lost 5 bases, and 20 bases lay in between. The germline CDR1 and CDR2 sequences are GTSNPN and SVGIG (reference sequence). The CDR3 consists of 16 residues. The CDR3 DNA reads TGTGCCTGGACACCGAGGGGAACAGGGCCGAATGAAAAACTGTTTTTT. This gives the protein CAWTPRGTGPNEKLFF.

This clone has a handful of counts. CDR3 loop: CASSTGLVATEAFF. Here the CDR3 DNA reads TGTGCCAGCAGTACAGGGTTGGTGGCCACTGAAGCTTTCTTT. The chain is built from TRBV27 and TRBJ1-1; the D gene is possibly TRBD1 (6 bases). Germline lookup yields CDR1 MNHEY and CDR2 SMNVEV (reference sequence). Trimming removed 5 bases from V and 4 bases from J, with 14 bases in between. This CDR3 is 14 amino acids long.

This rearrangement joins TRBV12-3 or TRBV12-4 to TRBJ1-2, with a weak D call TRBD1 (5 bases). CDR3 length: 13 residues. Trimming removed 3 bases at V and 8 bases at J, with 13 bases between. CDR3 amino acids: CASSLTGDRGYTF. CDR3 sequence (DNA): TGTGCCAGCAGTTTGACGGGGGATCGCGGCTACACCTTC.

The chain employs TRBV5-1 and TRBJ2-5, with 10 bases lining up with TRBD2. The CDR3 length is 15 residues. CDR1 SGHRS and CDR2 YFSETQ come from the germline V gene. V was clipped by 2 bases and J by 3 bases; unmatched bases: 4. The CDR3 is CASSLTGTSEETQYF. The CDR3 DNA reads TGCGCCAGCAGCTTAACCGGGACTAGCGAAGAGACCCAGTACTTC. Full variable domain (remainder filled in from reference TRBV5-1 and TRBJ2-5): KAGVTQTPRYLIKTRGQQVTLSCSPISGHRSVSWYQQTPGQGLQFLFEYFSETQRNKGNFPGRFSGRQFSNSRSEMNVSTLELGDSALYLCASSLTGTSEETQYFGPGTRLLVL.

The rearrangement joins TRBV27 to TRBJ2-3; 10 nucleotides align to TRBD2. Per the germline V gene, CDR1 is MNHEY and CDR2 is SMNVEV (reference sequence). The V and J ends lost 2 bases and 6 bases, in that order; junction bases with no gene match: 5. This CDR3 has 15 residues. The CDR3 is CASSLPSGGVDTQYF. CDR3 coding DNA: TGTGCCAGCAGTTTACCTAGCGGGGGTGTCGATACGCAGTATTTT.

CDR3 sequence: CSVAGYSNQPQHF. CDR3 DNA sequence: TGCAGCGTTGCAGGGTATAGCAATCAGCCCCAGCATTTT. The chain recombines TRBV29-1 with TRBJ1-5, with TRBD1 as a possible D gene (5 bases). Germline CDR1 SQVTM, CDR2 ANQGSEA. Trimming took off 4 bases at V and 0 bases at J, with 7 bases between the two ends. The CDR3 length is 13 residues.

The chain joins TRBV10-3 to TRBJ1-2, with D tentatively TRBD1 (5 bases). Germline loops: CDR1 ENHRY, CDR2 SYGVKD. This CDR3 region has 14 residues. V was cut by 8 bases and J by 4 bases, with 17 bases left in between. The CDR3 DNA reads TGTGCCATCTCCTCGGCAAGGGGAAGCTATGGCTACACCTTC. This gives the protein CAISSARGSYGYTF.

V is TRBV6-5 and J is TRBJ2-5; TRBD2 matches at 11 bases. The CDR3 runs 16 residues. Trimming cost V 2 bases and J 5 bases; bases outside gene matches: 7. Per germline, CDR1 MNHEY and CDR2 SVGAGI. CDR3 in amino acids: CASSYHLAGGGETQYF. CDR3 coding DNA: TGTGCCAGCAGTTACCACCTAGCGGGGGGCGGGGAGACCCAGTACTTC.

The V gene is TRBV3-1 (or the pseudogene TRBV3-2), the J gene TRBJ1-2; 12 bases match TRBD1. This CDR3 comprises 16 residues. In germline, CDR1 is LGHDT, CDR2 YNNKEL (reference sequence). Trimming took 4 bases from V and 4 from J; bases not matched to a gene: 7. The CDR3 reads CASSRGQGARGYGYTF. In nucleotides, the CDR3 is TGTGCCAGCAGCCGGGGACAGGGGGCGAGGGGCTATGGCTACACCTTC.

This clone was seen once. V and J are TRBV29-1 and TRBJ2-1; tentatively, D is TRBD1 (5 bases). From germline, CDR1 is SQVTM and CDR2 ANQGSEA. Trimming pared 4 bases from V and 2 bases from J, leaving 12 bases between. The length of the CDR3 is 14 residues. CDR3: CSVGRQGTYNEQFF. Written as DNA, the CDR3 is TGCAGCGTTGGGCGTCAGGGCACCTACAATGAGCAGTTCTTC.

This rearrangement joins TRBV6-2 or TRBV6-3 to TRBJ2-2; possibly TRBD1 for D (6 bases). Trimming cost V 4 bases and J 8 bases, with 14 bases left between them. This CDR3 contains 14 residues. The germline CDR1 and CDR2 sequences are MNHEY and SVGEGT. The CDR3 DNA sequence: TGTGCCAGCAGTTGGACCCCAGGGGCAGGGGAGCTGTTTTTT. Translating it yields CASSWTPGAGELFF.

This clone was observed a single time. The chain links TRBV19 to TRBJ2-1; TRBD1 matches at 8 bases. Trimming removed 3 bases from V and 8 bases from J; junction bases left unmatched: 9. Germline V gene sequence: CDR1 LNHDA, CDR2 SQIVND (reference sequence). This CDR3 has 15 residues. The DNA for the CDR3 is TGTGCCAGTAGTATCGGGACAGGAGGAATATATGAGCAGTTCTTC. Protein sequence: CASSIGTGGIYEQFF.

The genes are TRBV28 and TRBJ2-5, with 9 bases aligning to TRBD1. Germline V CDR1 and CDR2: MDHEN, SYDVKM. The CDR3 sequence is 15 residues long. V lost 3 bases, J lost 1 base, and 3 bases stayed unmatched. The CDR3 DNA is TGTGCCAGCAGTTTGGGACAGGGCCTCCAAGAGACCCAGTACTTC. Its protein product is CASSLGQGLQETQYF.

This chain joins TRBV27 and TRBJ2-1; 11 bases match TRBD2. The germline V gene encodes CDR1 MNHEY and CDR2 SMNVEV (reference sequence). This CDR3 region has 15 residues. The ends lost 7 bases at V and 4 bases at J; junction bases unmatched: 6. The CDR3 sequence: CASTLSGGAYNEQFF. CDR3 bases: TGTGCCAGCACCCTTAGCGGGGGGGCGTACAATGAGCAGTTCTTC.

This clone was observed once. The chain joins TRBV6-2 or TRBV6-3 to TRBJ2-5, with 7 bases that match TRBD1. The germline gives CDR1 MNHEY, CDR2 SVGEGT. The V gene end was trimmed by 4 bases and the J gene end by 5 bases; junction bases not matched to a gene: 7. The CDR3 sequence is 14 residues long. The CDR3 spells CASSSTGVRETQYF. CDR3 sequence (DNA): TGTGCCAGCAGTTCTACAGGGGTCCGCGAGACCCAGTACTTC.

The V call is TRBV11-3, the J call TRBJ2-4, with TRBD2 matching 7 bases. With 7 bases clipped from V and 8 bases from J, the junction kept 8 bases outside the gene matches. CDR1 and CDR2 from the germline V gene are SGHNT and YENEEA. The CDR3 spans 13 residues. This chain's CDR3 is CASTLPREDIQYF. CDR3 DNA: TGTGCCAGCACCCTACCCCGGGAGGACATTCAGTACTTC.